A selection of T cell receptor beta chains follows, all from one sample in a study of cytomegalovirus exposure and HLA in healthy donors. Clones were sequenced by immunoSEQ multiplex PCR, and TCRdb holds only the in-frame ones, with some missing. The sample records some 150,000 clones, about three quarters being singletons. Material: PBMCs. The receptors were gathered from a male donor in good health and CMV-seronegative. Both conserved end residues are part of each CDR3. Fields, in order: J gene, D gene, clone size, V gene, CDR3 protein, CDR3 DNA. D genes are given only for firm matches. The size entry is marked missing in some rows and otherwise reads once, few, many or a size class.

TRBJ2-7	-	-	TRBV11-2	CASSRLSYEQYF	TGTGCCAGCAGCCGACTCTCCTACGAGCAGTACTTC
TRBJ1-5	-	-	TRBV6-5	CASSYRQGSDQPQHF	TGTGCCAGCAGTTACCGGCAGGGGAGTGATCAGCCCCAGCATTTT
TRBJ1-2	TRBD1	-	TRBV4-1	CASSQETGTDYGYTF	TGCGCCAGCAGCCAAGAGACAGGGACGGACTATGGCTACACCTTC
TRBJ1-5	-	-	TRBV27	CASGRTGRGNQPQHF	TGTGCCAGCGGACGGACCGGGAGGGGAAATCAGCCCCAGCATTTT
TRBJ2-5	TRBD1	-	TRBV27	CASSLFGTGGWETQYF	TGTGCCAGCAGTTTATTCGGCACAGGGGGCTGGGAGACCCAGTACTTC
TRBJ1-1	-	-	TRBV30	CAWSVRGGNTEAFF	TGTGCCTGGAGTGTACGGGGAGGGAACACTGAAGCTTTCTTT
TRBJ2-5	TRBD2	-	TRBV5-1	CASSGGRGRQETQYF	TGCGCCAGCAGCGGCGGGAGAGGCCGCCAAGAGACCCAGTACTTC
TRBJ2-1	-	-	TRBV13	CASSLFLASAYNEQFF	TGTGCCAGCAGCTTATTCTTAGCGTCAGCCTACAATGAGCAGTTCTTC
TRBJ1-1	-	-	TRBV29-1	CSVEQTHEAFF	TGCAGCGTTGAACAGACTCATGAAGCTTTCTTT
TRBJ1-1	TRBD1	once	TRBV5-4	CASSSRQGFGVGEAFF	TGTGCCAGCAGCTCACGACAGGGTTTCGGGGTGGGTGAAGCTTTCTTT
TRBJ2-7	-	-	TRBV6-1	CASSGRQDSDSYEQYF	TGTGCCAGCAGTGGGAGACAGGATTCCGACTCCTACGAGCAGTACTTC
TRBJ2-4	-	-	TRBV5-1	CASSASQGAKNIQYF	TGCGCCAGCAGCGCCAGCCAGGGAGCCAAAAACATTCAGTACTTC
TRBJ2-7	-	-	TRBV15	CATSRARGSYEQYF	TGTGCCACCAGCAGAGCACGGGGTTCCTACGAGCAGTACTTC
TRBJ2-3	-	-	TRBV5-1	CASSTQSGTDTQYF	TGCGCCAGCAGCACACAGTCTGGGACAGATACGCAGTATTTT
TRBJ2-5	TRBD1	-	TRBV6-6	CASSPGTVKTETQYF	TGTGCCAGCAGTCCCGGGACAGTTAAAACGGAGACCCAGTACTTC
TRBJ2-7	-	-	TRBV6-1	CATEPRMGGEQYF	TGTGCCACCGAGCCCCGGATGGGAGGCGAGCAGTACTTC
TRBJ1-3	TRBD1	-	TRBV7-2	CASSLGGTAGNTIYF	TGTGCCAGCAGCTTAGGAGGGACAGCCGGAAACACCATATATTTT
TRBJ2-5	TRBD1	-	TRBV5-1	CASSGTGIKETQYF	TGCGCCAGCAGCGGGACAGGGATTAAAGAGACCCAGTACTTC
TRBJ2-7	TRBD1	-	TRBV6-1	CASSEAGVETGSYEQYF	TGTGCCAGCAGTGAAGCGGGGGTTGAGACAGGGAGCTACGAGCAGTACTTC
TRBJ2-5	TRBD1	-	TRBV7-9	CASSSMGQGPLQETQYF	TGTGCCAGCAGCTCAATGGGACAGGGCCCCCTCCAAGAGACCCAGTACTTC
TRBJ1-4	TRBD1	-	TRBV29-1	CSVATGTNEKLFF	TGCAGCGTCGCGACAGGGACTAATGAAAAACTGTTTTTT
TRBJ1-2	-	few	TRBV14	CASSQVYQSNYGYTF	TGTGCCAGCAGCCAAGTGTATCAGTCTAACTATGGCTACACCTTC
TRBJ2-7	TRBD2	-	TRBV19	CASSMSSTSGNREQYF	TGTGCCAGTAGTATGTCGTCGACTAGCGGGAATCGCGAGCAGTACTTC
TRBJ1-1	-	few	TRBV7-3	CASSLGGDSMNTEAFF	TGTGCCAGCAGCTTAGGGGGGGATAGCATGAACACTGAAGCTTTCTTT
TRBJ1-5	-	-	TRBV21-1	CASNKTDRVSNQPQHF	TGTGCCAGCAACAAGACTGACAGGGTAAGCAATCAGCCCCAGCATTTT
TRBJ1-1	-	-	TRBV12-2	CASRFDSEAFF	TGTGCAAGTCGCTTCGACAGTGAAGCTTTCTTT
TRBJ2-1	TRBD2	-	TRBV10-1	CASSGTSGYNEQFF	TGCGCCAGCTCCGGGACTAGCGGGTACAATGAGCAGTTCTTC
TRBJ1-5	-	-	TRBV6-5	CASSYSEYSNQPQHF	TGTGCCAGCAGTTATTCCGAGTATAGCAATCAGCCCCAGCATTTT
TRBJ2-3	TRBD2	-	TRBV7-9	CASSLQRTSGVIDTQYF	TGTGCCAGCAGCTTACAGCGAACTAGCGGGGTTATAGATACGCAGTATTTT
TRBJ2-3	-	-	TRBV29-1	CSVTNGDTQYF	TGCAGCGTAACGAACGGAGATACGCAGTATTTT
TRBJ2-3	-	-	TRBV7-7	CASSLREQDTQYF	TGTGCTAGCAGCTTGAGGGAGCAGGATACGCAGTATTTT
TRBJ2-1	TRBD2	-	TRBV15	CATSRLFGTSNEQFF	TGTGCCACCAGCAGACTCTTCGGGACTAGCAATGAGCAGTTCTTC
TRBJ1-1	-	-	TRBV5-4	CASSLVEDTEAFF	TGTGCCAGCAGCTTGGTGGAGGACACTGAAGCTTTCTTT
TRBJ2-1	TRBD1	-	TRBV18	CASSRATGTGLKNEQFF	TGTGCCAGCTCACGGGCTACAGGGACAGGGCTTAAAAATGAGCAGTTCTTC
TRBJ2-5	TRBD2	-	TRBV5-1	CASSLASGSETQYF	TGCGCCAGCAGCTTGGCTAGCGGGAGCGAGACCCAGTACTTC
TRBJ2-2	-	-	TRBV14	CASSQVTSGELFF	TGTGCCAGCAGCCAAGTCACATCAGGGGAGCTGTTTTTT
TRBJ2-7	TRBD1	-	TRBV10-2	CASCRDSTYEQYF	TGCGCCAGCTGCCGGGACAGCACCTACGAGCAGTACTTC
TRBJ2-4	TRBD1	few	TRBV9	CASSGGRGFEAKNIQYF	TGTGCCAGCAGCGGTGGCAGGGGGTTTGAGGCCAAAAACATTCAGTACTTC
TRBJ1-1	-	-	TRBV7-7	CASSLERGTEAFF	TGTGCTAGCAGCTTAGAGCGGGGGACTGAAGCTTTCTTT
TRBJ1-6	-	-	TRBV11-2	CASAPLDHHNSPLHF	TGTGCCAGCGCCCCGTTAGATCACCATAATTCACCCCTCCACTTT
TRBJ1-5	-	-	TRBV2	CASSPGDQPQHF	TGTGCCAGCAGTCCAGGGGATCAGCCCCAGCATTTT